The 12 T cell receptor beta chains in this list originate from one sample, sequenced in a study of shared clonotypes between healthy human individuals. Method: immunoSEQ multiplex PCR; TCRdb's copy keeps in-frame clones and lacks some. The sample shows under 2,500,000 clones, more than 90% of them seen only once. The sample consisted of naive CD4+ T cells sorted from blood. Subset meaning: CD45RA+ positively selected. These receptors originate from a man between 18 and 35 years old in good health.

V and J are TRBV6-5 and TRBJ2-7, with 10 bases identical to TRBD2. The CDR3 consists of 16 residues. Germline assignment: CDR1 MNHEY and CDR2 SVGAGI. The V and J ends lost 0 bases and 4 bases, in that order; junction bases with no gene match: 6. The CDR3 region has the DNA TGTGCCAGCAGTTACTCGCCTAGCGGGAGTAATTACGAGCAGTACTTC. As protein: CASSYSPSGSNYEQYF.

This chain uses TRBV6-5 with TRBJ2-7; 13 bases map to TRBD2. CDR1 and CDR2 from the germline V gene are MNHEY and SVGAGI. This CDR3 is built from 15 residues. The trim removed 4 bases at V and 5 bases at J, leaving 5 bases unmatched. The CDR3 coding sequence is TGTGCCAGCAGTTCCGGGACTAGCGGGATCAACGAGCAGTACTTC. This translates into CASSSGTSGINEQYF.

Comment on this clone: This specimen includes other DNA sequences encoding the same CDR3. This chain links TRBV13 with TRBJ1-5; D is undetermined. Germline V gene sequence: CDR1 PRHDT, CDR2 FYEKMQ (reference sequence). Trimming removed 0 bases at V and 2 bases at J, with 5 bases between. The CDR3 loop spans 14 amino acids. The CDR3 sequence is CASSLGQGNQPQHF. CDR3 DNA: TGTGCCAGCAGCTTAGGGCAGGGCAATCAGCCCCAGCATTTT.

J is TRBJ1-2 and V is TRBV7-6; D not certain. CDR3 length: 15 amino acids. In germline, CDR1 is SGHVS, CDR2 FNYEAQ. V was shortened by 5 bases and J by 6 bases, with 19 bases between the two germline ends. The CDR3 bases are TGTGCCAGCAGCCCCGGAGTAGGGAAGAACCATGGCTACACCTTC. Its protein product is CASSPGVGKNHGYTF.

The chain is built from TRBV6-1 and TRBJ2-3, with D unclear. The CDR3 length is 15 residues. CDR1 is MNHNS and CDR2 is SASEGT in the germline V gene. Trimming took off 3 bases at V and 2 bases at J, with 12 bases between the two ends. CDR3 in DNA: TGTGCCAGCAGTGACGGACGAAGAGACACAGATACGCAGTATTTT. Translated, it gives CASSDGRRDTDTQYF.

The V and J genes are TRBV2 and TRBJ2-5, with 8 bases lining up with TRBD2. Germline lookup yields CDR1 SNHLY and CDR2 FYNNEI. The CDR3 spans 14 residues. V shed 6 bases and J 5 bases; nucleotides not matched to a gene: 8. The chain's CDR3 is CASRASGSGETQYF. The CDR3 DNA reads as TGTGCCAGCAGGGCCAGCGGGAGCGGGGAGACCCAGTACTTC.

V usage is TRBV7-2 and J usage is TRBJ1-2; 7 bases map to TRBD1. Germline values: CDR1 SGHTA, CDR2 FQGNSA. After removal of 5 bases from V and 4 bases from J, the junction contained 7 bases not matched to a gene. This CDR3 region has 14 residues. CDR3 coding DNA: TGTGCCAGCAGCCCCGCGACAGGGACCTATGGCTACACCTTC. Protein sequence: CASSPATGTYGYTF. Together with reference TRBV7-2 and TRBJ1-2, the CDR3 gives the full variable domain: GAGVSQSPSNKVTEKGKDVELRCDPISGHTALYWYRQSLGQGLEFLIYFQGNSAPDKSGLPSDRFSAERTGGSVSTLTIQRTQQEDSAVYLCASSPATGTYGYTFGSGTRLTVV.

This clone has ten or more counts. J is TRBJ1-1 and V is TRBV7-9; D unclear. The CDR3 is 15 residues long. Germline V CDR1 and CDR2: SEHNR, FQNEAQ (reference sequence). Between the trimmed V and J ends, which lost 4 bases and 4 bases, there was a span of 16 bases. The CDR3 spells CASSSLSGSGTEAFF. CDR3 bases: TGTGCCAGCAGCTCCCTTTCGGGAAGTGGCACTGAAGCTTTCTTT.

The chain recombines TRBV6-5 with TRBJ2-1, with 10 positions matching TRBD1. Losses at the gene ends were 4 bases for V and 10 bases for J; bases not matched to a gene: 10. Germline loops: CDR1 MNHEY, CDR2 SVGAGI. The CDR3 contains 15 residues. The CDR3, as DNA: TGTGCCAGCAGTTTTTCCCGGGACAGGGGCTCCGAGCAGTTCTTC. Amino acids: CASSFSRDRGSEQFF.

This chain joins TRBV6-5 and TRBJ1-2; D is unclear. The ends were cut back, 7 bases at V and 1 base at J, with 7 bases in the middle. Germline CDR1 is MNHEY and CDR2 is SVGAGI. This CDR3 spans 12 amino acids. CDR3 DNA: TGTGCCAGCAAGGCAGTTAACTATGGCTACACCTTC. Translation: CASKAVNYGYTF.

The V and J genes are TRBV7-2 and TRBJ1-4; TRBD1 matches at 7 bases. This CDR3 is 15 amino acids long. The J segment lost 5 bases and the V segment lost 5 bases, leaving 8 bases of the junction unmatched. Germline V gene lookup returns CDR1 SGHTA and CDR2 FQGNSA. The CDR3 here is CASSRDPRGNEKLFF. DNA for the CDR3: TGTGCCAGCAGCCGGGATCCCAGGGGGAATGAAAAACTGTTTTTT.

The J gene is TRBJ2-7, the V gene TRBV7-6, with D maybe TRBD2 (5 bases). Trimming cost V 5 bases and J 7 bases, with 12 bases left between them. Germline V CDR1 and CDR2: SGHVS, FNYEAQ. The CDR3 contains 12 residues. The CDR3 here is CASSLQGGEQYF. The DNA for the CDR3 is TGTGCCAGCAGCCTCCAAGGAGGAGAGCAGTACTTC.